These 4 T cell receptor beta chains came from one sample sequenced in a study of T cells in Graves' hyperthyroidism and ophthalmopathy. The investigators amplified TCR beta CDR3 regions from RNA transcripts. HTBI primers were the set used in a first-round RT-PCR of the TCR CDR3. One entry per CDR3 protein results from TCRdb running MiXCR on the multiplex PCR reads. The sample lists 640,000 or so distinct CDR3 sequences; 12% to 15% were seen once. Sequenced input: blood. All receptors derive from a woman under 30 with Graves' ophthalmopathy.

A word on this clonotype: One base away lies a much larger clone, so this may be a sequencing read error. This chain links TRBV24-1 with TRBJ2-7; 7 bases align to TRBD2. This CDR3 has 13 amino acids. The germline gives CDR1 KGHDR, CDR2 SFDVKD. CDR3 region: CATSHLPGGKQYF. CDR3 DNA: TGTGCCACCAGTCATTTGCCCGGGGGGAAGCAGTACTTC.

This clonotype was observed at least ten times. This chain joins TRBV6-1 and TRBJ2-5; 11 bases align to TRBD1. The CDR3 loop spans 15 amino acids. Trimming took 2 bases from V and 7 from J; bases not matched to a gene: 6. Looked up from germline, CDR1 is MNHNS and CDR2 is SASEGT. Written as DNA, the CDR3 is TGTGCCAGCAGTGAACGCGGGGGACAGGGGGGGACCCAGTACTTC. Amino acids: CASSERGGQGGTQYF.

The rearrangement uses TRBV7-2 and TRBJ2-1; 11 positions agree with TRBD2. The CDR3 loop spans 16 amino acids. The J segment lost 1 base and the V segment lost 5 bases, leaving 4 bases of the junction unmatched. Germline loops: CDR1 SGHTA, CDR2 FQGNSA. The CDR3 DNA reads as TGTGCCAGCAGCGCACTAGCGGGAGTGTCCTACAATGAGCAGTTCTTC. Protein sequence: CASSALAGVSYNEQFF.

This clonotype was seen ten or more times. This chain connects TRBV7-2 to TRBJ2-5; tentatively, D is TRBD1 (8 bases). V dropped 6 bases and J dropped 4 bases, with 18 bases sitting between them. CDR3 length equals 15 residues. The germline CDR1 and CDR2 sequences are SGHTA and FQGNSA. Here the CDR3 DNA reads TGTGCCAGCAGTCAGGGGGCGGGAGCTGGAGAGACCCAGTACTTC. It is translated as CASSQGAGAGETQYF.